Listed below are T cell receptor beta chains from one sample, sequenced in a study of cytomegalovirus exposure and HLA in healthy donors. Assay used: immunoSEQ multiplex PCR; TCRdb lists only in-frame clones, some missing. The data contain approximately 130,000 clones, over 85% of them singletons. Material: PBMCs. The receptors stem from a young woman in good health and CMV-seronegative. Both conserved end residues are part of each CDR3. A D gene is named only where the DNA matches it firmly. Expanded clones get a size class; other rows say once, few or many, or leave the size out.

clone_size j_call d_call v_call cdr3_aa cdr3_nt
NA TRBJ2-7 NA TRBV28 CASSLPTNGEQYF TGTGCCAGCAGTTTACCTACTAATGGGGAGCAGTACTTC
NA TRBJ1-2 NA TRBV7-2 CASSLDQAVGGYTF TGTGCCAGCAGCTTAGATCAGGCTGTCGGAGGCTACACCTTC
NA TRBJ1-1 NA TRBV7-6 CATQPPGQNTEAFF TGTGCAACTCAGCCTCCGGGACAGAACACTGAAGCTTTCTTT
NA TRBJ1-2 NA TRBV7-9 CASSFSDGGGYGYTF TGTGCCAGCAGCTTTTCGGACGGGGGGGGATACGGCTACACCTTC
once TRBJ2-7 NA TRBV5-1 CASSLVQSSYEQYF TGCGCCAGCAGCTTGGTCCAGTCGTCCTACGAGCAGTACTTC
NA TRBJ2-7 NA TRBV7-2 CASSLERTRYEQYF TGTGCCAGCAGCTTAGAACGGACTCGCTACGAGCAGTACTTC
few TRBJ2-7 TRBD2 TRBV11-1 CASSLGLAASYEQYF TGTGCCAGCAGCTTAGGGCTAGCGGCCTCCTACGAGCAGTACTTC
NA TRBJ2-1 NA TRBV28 CASGDSFGQFF TGTGCCAGCGGTGACTCGTTCGGGCAGTTCTTC
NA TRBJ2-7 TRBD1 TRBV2 CASSRNRDRVSYEQYF TGTGCCAGCAGCCGAAACCGGGACAGGGTTTCCTACGAGCAGTACTTC
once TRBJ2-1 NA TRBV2 CASSEERAPYNEQFF TGTGCCAGCAGTGAAGAGCGGGCTCCCTACAATGAGCAGTTCTTC
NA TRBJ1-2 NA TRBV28 CASRPQTGTGYTF TGTGCCAGCAGACCACAAACAGGGACTGGCTACACCTTC
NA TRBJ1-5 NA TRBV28 CASSPLGQGLGQPQHF TGTGCCAGCAGCCCCCTCGGGCAGGGTTTGGGTCAGCCCCAGCATTTT
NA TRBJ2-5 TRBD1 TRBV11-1 CASSSRQTGEETQYF TGTGCCAGCAGCTCACGACAGACAGGGGAAGAGACCCAGTACTTC
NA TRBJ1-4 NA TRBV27 CASSFQGKGEKLFF TGTGCCAGCAGTTTTCAGGGGAAAGGAGAAAAACTGTTTTTT
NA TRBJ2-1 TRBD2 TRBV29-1 CSVAPRSSGTYNEQFF TGCAGCGTTGCCCCAAGGTCTAGCGGGACCTACAATGAGCAGTTCTTC
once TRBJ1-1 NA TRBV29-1 CSVDRGGMNTEAFF TGCAGCGTTGACCGGGGTGGGATGAACACTGAAGCTTTCTTT
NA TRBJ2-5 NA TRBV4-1 CASSRTMLSGEETQYF TGCGCCAGCAGCCGGACCATGCTGTCAGGGGAAGAGACCCAGTACTTC
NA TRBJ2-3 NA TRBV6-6 CASSYEGRTQYF TGTGCCAGCAGTTACGAGGGTCGTACGCAGTATTTT
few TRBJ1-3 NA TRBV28 CASSLTQTGNTIYF TGTGCCAGCAGTTTAACTCAAACTGGAAACACCATATATTTT
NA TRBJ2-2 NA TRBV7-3 CASSYSGNTGELFF TGTGCCAGCAGCTATTCCGGTAACACCGGGGAGCTGTTTTTT
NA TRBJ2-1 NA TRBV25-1 CASSGHLPGNEQFF TGTGCCAGCAGTGGCCATCTCCCCGGCAATGAGCAGTTCTTC
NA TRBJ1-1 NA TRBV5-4 CASSLHPGVNTEAFF TGTGCCAGCAGCTTGCATCCGGGTGTGAACACTGAAGCTTTCTTT
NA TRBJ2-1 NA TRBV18 CASSPPRSSYNEQFF TGTGCCAGCTCACCCCCCCGGAGCTCCTACAATGAGCAGTTCTTC
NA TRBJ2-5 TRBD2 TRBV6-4 CASGGLAGETQYF TGTGCCAGCGGGGGACTAGCGGGAGAGACCCAGTACTTC
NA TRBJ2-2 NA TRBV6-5 CASSYLGGWTGELFF TGTGCCAGCAGTTACCTGGGGGGTTGGACCGGGGAGCTGTTTTTT
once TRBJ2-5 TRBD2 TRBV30 CAWSKERGRAETQYF TGTGCCTGGAGTAAAGAGCGGGGCCGGGCGGAGACCCAGTACTTC